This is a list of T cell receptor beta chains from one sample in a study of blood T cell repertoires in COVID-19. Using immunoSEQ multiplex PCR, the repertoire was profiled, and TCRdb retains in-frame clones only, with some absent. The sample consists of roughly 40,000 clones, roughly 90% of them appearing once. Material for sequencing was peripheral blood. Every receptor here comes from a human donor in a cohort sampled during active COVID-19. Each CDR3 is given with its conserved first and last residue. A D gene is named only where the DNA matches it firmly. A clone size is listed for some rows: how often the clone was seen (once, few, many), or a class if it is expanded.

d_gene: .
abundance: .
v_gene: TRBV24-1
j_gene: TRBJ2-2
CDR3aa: CATSDNDDGQPDTGELFF
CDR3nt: TGTGCCACCAGTGACAACGATGACGGACAGCCTGACACCGGGGAGCTGTTTTTT

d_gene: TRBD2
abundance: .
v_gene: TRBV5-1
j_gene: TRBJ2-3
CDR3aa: CASSLTSGTTDTQYF
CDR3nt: TGCGCCAGCAGCTTGACTAGCGGGACCACAGATACGCAGTATTTT

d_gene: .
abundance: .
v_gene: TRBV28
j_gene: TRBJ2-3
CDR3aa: CASSPGTSSTDTQYF
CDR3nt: TGTGCCAGCAGCCCCGGGACAAGCAGCACAGATACGCAGTATTTT

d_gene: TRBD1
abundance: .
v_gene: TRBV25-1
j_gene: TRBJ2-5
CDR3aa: CASSASTGTGVRRETQYF
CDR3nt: TGTGCCAGCAGTGCGTCCACCGGGACAGGGGTTCGTCGGGAGACCCAGTACTTC

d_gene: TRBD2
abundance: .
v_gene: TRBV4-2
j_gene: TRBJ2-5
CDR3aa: CASSQGRLAGGFEETQYF
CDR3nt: TGTGCCAGCAGCCAAGGCAGACTAGCGGGGGGGTTTGAAGAGACCCAGTACTTC

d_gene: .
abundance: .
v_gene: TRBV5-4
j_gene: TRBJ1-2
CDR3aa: CASSLEGYGYTF
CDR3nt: TGTGCCAGCAGCTTGGAGGGGTATGGCTACACCTTC

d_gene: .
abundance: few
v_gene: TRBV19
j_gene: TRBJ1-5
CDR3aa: CASGLQPQHF
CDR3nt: TGTGCCAGTGGGCTTCAGCCCCAGCATTTT

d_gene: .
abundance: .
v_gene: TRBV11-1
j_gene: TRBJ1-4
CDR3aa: CASSFQGTNEKLFF
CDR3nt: TGTGCCAGCAGCTTTCAGGGAACTAATGAAAAACTGTTTTTT

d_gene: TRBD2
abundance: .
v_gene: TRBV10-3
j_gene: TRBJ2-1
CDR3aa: CAISDGGGALNEQFF
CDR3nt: TGTGCCATCAGTGATGGCGGGGGGGCCCTGAATGAGCAGTTCTTC

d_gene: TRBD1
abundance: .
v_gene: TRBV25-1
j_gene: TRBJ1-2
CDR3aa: CASSEYTDRRGYGYTF
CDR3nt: TGTGCCAGCAGTGAATATACGGACAGGAGGGGTTATGGCTACACCTTC

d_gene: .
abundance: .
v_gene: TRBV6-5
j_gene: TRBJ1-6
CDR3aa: CASRQGNSPLHF
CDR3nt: TGTGCCAGCAGACAGGGTAATTCACCCCTCCACTTT

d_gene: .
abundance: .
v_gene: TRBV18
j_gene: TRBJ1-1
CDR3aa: CASSATLLGGGTGTEAFF
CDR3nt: TGTGCCAGCTCAGCTACTTTGTTAGGCGGGGGTACCGGGACTGAAGCTTTCTTT

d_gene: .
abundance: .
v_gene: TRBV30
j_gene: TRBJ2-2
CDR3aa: CAWSVTPRGTGELFF
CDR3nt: TGTGCCTGGAGTGTTACCCCCCGAGGGACCGGGGAGCTGTTTTTT

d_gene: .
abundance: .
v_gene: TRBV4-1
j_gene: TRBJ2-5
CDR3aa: CASSQETLVQETQYF
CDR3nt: TGCGCCAGCAGCCAAGAAACGCTAGTCCAAGAGACCCAGTACTTC

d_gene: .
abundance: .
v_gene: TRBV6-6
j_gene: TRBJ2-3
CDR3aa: CASSYPMGAPDTQYF
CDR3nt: TGTGCCAGCAGTTACCCTATGGGAGCGCCAGATACGCAGTATTTT

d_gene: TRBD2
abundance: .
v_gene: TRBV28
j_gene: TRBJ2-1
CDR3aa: CASSSGGGGYSYNEQFF
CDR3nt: TGTGCCAGCAGCTCCGGTGGCGGGGGGTACTCCTACAATGAGCAGTTCTTC

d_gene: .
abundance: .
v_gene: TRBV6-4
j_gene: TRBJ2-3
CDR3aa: CASSERGITGTSGTQYF
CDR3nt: TGTGCCAGCAGTGAGAGGGGGATAACAGGGACGAGCGGTACGCAGTATTTT

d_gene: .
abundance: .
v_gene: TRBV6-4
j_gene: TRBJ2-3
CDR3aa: CASSLSSDTDTQYF
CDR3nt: TGTGCCAGCAGCCTCAGTAGCGACACAGATACGCAGTATTTT

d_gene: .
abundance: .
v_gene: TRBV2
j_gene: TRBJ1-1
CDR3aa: CASRAQGGNTEAFF
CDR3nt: TGTGCCAGCAGGGCCCAAGGGGGGAACACTGAAGCTTTCTTT

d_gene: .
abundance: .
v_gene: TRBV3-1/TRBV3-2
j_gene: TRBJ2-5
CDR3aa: CASSQVAGQETQYF
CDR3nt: TGTGCCAGCAGCCAAGTGGCGGGACAAGAGACCCAGTACTTC

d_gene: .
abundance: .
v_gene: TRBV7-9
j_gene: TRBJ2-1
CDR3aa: CASSSPGEQFF
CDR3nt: TGTGCCAGCAGCTCGCCCGGGGAGCAGTTCTTC

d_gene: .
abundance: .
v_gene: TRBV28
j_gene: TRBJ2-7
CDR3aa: CASSHPRDEQYF
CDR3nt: TGTGCCAGCAGTCATCCTAGAGACGAGCAGTACTTC

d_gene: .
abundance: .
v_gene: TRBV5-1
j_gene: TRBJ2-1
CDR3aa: CASLLPPGTEQFF
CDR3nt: TGCGCCAGCCTATTGCCGCCAGGTACTGAGCAGTTCTTC

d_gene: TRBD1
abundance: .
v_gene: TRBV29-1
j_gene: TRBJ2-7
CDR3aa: CSVEVFDRGLTYEQYF
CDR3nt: TGCAGCGTTGAAGTTTTCGACAGGGGGCTTACCTACGAGCAGTACTTC

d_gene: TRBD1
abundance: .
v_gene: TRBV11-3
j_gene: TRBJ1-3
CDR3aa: CASSSRGTDGNTIYF
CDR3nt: TGTGCCAGCAGCTCCCGGGGGACAGATGGAAACACCATATATTTT

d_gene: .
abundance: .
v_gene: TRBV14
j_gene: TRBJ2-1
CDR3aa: CASSLGGSSYNEQFF
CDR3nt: TGTGCCAGCAGCCTAGGGGGTAGCTCCTACAATGAGCAGTTCTTC

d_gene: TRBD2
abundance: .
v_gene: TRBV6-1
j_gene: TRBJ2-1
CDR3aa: CASSGLAGASSYNEQFF
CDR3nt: TGTGCCAGCAGTGGACTAGCGGGGGCGAGCTCCTACAATGAGCAGTTCTTC

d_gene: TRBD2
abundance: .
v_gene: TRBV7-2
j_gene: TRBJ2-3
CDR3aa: CASSSLAGGLFSTDTQYF
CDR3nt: TGTGCCAGCAGCTCCTTAGCGGGGGGGCTCTTTAGCACAGATACGCAGTATTTT

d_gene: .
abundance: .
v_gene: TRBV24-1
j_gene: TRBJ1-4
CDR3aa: CATSDSSTHRDPGEKLFF
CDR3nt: TGTGCCACCAGTGATTCCTCAACCCACAGGGACCCCGGTGAAAAACTGTTTTTT

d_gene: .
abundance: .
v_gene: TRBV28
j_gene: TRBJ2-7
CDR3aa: CASSLLTGRYEQYF
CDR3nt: TGTGCCAGCTCTCTTCTAACAGGGCGCTACGAGCAGTACTTC

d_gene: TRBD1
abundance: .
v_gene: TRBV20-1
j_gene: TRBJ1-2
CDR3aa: CSASDRGANYGYTF
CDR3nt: TGCAGTGCGAGTGACAGGGGAGCTAACTATGGCTACACCTTC

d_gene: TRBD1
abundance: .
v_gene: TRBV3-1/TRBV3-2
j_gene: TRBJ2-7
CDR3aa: CATGQGAYEQYF
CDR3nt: TGTGCCACGGGACAGGGGGCCTACGAGCAGTACTTC

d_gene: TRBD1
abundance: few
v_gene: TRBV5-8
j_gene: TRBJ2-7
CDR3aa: CASSRDRGHYEQYF
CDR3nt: TGTGCCAGCAGCCGGGACAGGGGGCATTACGAGCAGTACTTC

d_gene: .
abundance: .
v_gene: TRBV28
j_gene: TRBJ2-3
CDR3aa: CASRSPADTQYF
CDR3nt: TGTGCCAGCAGATCCCCTGCGGATACGCAGTATTTT

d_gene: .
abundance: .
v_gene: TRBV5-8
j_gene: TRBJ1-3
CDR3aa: CASSLAGLSSGNTIYF
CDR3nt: TGTGCCAGCAGCTTGGCTGGGCTCAGCTCTGGAAACACCATATATTTT

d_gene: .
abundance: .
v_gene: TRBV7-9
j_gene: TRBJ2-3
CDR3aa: CASSPIQSTDTQYF
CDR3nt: TGTGCCAGCAGCCCTATACAGAGCACAGATACGCAGTATTTT

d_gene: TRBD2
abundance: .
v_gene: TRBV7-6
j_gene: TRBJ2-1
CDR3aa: CASSPGLAEDNEQFF
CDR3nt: TGTGCCAGCAGCCCGGGACTAGCGGAAGACAATGAGCAGTTCTTC

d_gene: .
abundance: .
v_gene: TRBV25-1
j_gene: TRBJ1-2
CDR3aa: CASSVDLVGLNYGYTF
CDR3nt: TGTGCCAGCAGTGTCGACCTCGTGGGGCTAAACTATGGCTACACCTTC

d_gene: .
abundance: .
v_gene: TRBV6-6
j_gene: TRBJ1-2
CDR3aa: CASTDIAYGYTF
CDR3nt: TGTGCCAGCACCGACATTGCCTATGGCTACACCTTC

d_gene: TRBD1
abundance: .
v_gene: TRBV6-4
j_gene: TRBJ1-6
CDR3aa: CASSEQGSNSPLHF
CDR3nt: TGTGCCAGCAGTGAACAGGGGAGTAATTCACCCCTCCACTTT

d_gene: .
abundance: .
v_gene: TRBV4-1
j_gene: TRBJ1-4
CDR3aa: CASSTGPTNEKLFF
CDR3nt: TGCGCCAGCAGCACAGGGCCAACTAATGAAAAACTGTTTTTT

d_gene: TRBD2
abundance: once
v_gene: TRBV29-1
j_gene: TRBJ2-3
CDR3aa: CSVGSGGAPVDTQYF
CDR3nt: TGCAGCGTTGGAAGCGGGGGGGCCCCCGTAGATACGCAGTATTTT

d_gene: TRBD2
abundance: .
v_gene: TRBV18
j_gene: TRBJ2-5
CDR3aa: CASSPDLGLAGPQETQYF
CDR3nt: TGTGCCAGCTCACCAGATTTGGGACTAGCGGGACCCCAAGAGACCCAGTACTTC

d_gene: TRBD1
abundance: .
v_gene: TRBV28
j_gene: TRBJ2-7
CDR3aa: CASSFQMWDRGDEQYF
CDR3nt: TGTGCCAGCAGTTTCCAAATGTGGGACAGGGGGGACGAGCAGTACTTC

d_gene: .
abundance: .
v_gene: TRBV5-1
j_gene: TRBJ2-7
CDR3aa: CASSWGDGYSYEQYF
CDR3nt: TGCGCCAGCAGCTGGGGGGACGGTTACTCCTACGAGCAGTACTTC

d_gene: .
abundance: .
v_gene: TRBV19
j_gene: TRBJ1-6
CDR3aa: CAASGVYNSPLHF
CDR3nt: TGTGCCGCCTCGGGGGTTTATAATTCACCCCTCCACTTT

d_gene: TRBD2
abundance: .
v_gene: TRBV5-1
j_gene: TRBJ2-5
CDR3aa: CASSPSGEETQYF
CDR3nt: TGCGCCAGCAGCCCTAGCGGAGAAGAGACCCAGTACTTC

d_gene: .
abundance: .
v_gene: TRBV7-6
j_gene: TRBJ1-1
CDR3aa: CASSLQMNTEAFF
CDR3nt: TGTGCCAGCAGCTTACAAATGAACACTGAAGCTTTCTTT

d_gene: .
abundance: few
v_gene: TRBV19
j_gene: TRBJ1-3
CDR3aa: CASTWAAGNTIYF
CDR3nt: TGTGCCAGTACTTGGGCTGCTGGAAACACCATATATTTT

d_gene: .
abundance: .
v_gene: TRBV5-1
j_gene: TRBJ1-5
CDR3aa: CASSLAGYSNQPQHF
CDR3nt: TGCGCCAGCAGCTTGGCCGGTTATAGCAATCAGCCCCAGCATTTT

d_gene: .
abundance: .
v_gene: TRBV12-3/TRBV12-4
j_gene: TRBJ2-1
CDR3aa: CASSLDSFLEQFF
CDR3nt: TGTGCCAGCAGCCTCGACTCTTTTCTCGAGCAGTTCTTC